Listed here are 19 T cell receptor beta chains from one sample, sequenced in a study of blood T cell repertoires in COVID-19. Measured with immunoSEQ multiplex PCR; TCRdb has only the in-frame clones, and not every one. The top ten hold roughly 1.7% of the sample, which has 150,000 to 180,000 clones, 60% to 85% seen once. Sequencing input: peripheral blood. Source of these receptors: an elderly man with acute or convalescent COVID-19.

The chain's CDR3 is CASSLEGASWYGYTF. CDR3 coding DNA: TGTGCCAGCAGCTTAGAAGGGGCTTCGTGGTATGGCTACACCTTC. J is TRBJ1-2 and V is TRBV7-3; possible D gene TRBD1, 5 bases. Trimming removed 2 bases from V and 5 bases from J, with 15 bases in between. CDR1 is SGHTA and CDR2 is FQGTGA in the germline V gene. The CDR3 contains 15 residues.

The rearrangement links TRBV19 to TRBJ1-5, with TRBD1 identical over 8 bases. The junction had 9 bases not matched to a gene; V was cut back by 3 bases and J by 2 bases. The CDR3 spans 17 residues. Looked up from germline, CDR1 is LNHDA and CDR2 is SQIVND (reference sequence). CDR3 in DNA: TGTGCCAGTAGTATGCCTCCCGGGACAGGTGGCAATCAGCCCCAGCATTTT. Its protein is CASSMPPGTGGNQPQHF.

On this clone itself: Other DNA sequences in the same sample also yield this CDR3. CDR3 amino acids: CASSAGPNRGETQYF. DNA of the CDR3: TGTGCCAGCAGCGCCGGCCCCAACAGGGGCGAGACCCAGTACTTC. This chain connects TRBV9 to TRBJ2-5; 7 nucleotides match TRBD1. CDR3 length: 15 amino acids. Germline values: CDR1 SGDLS, CDR2 YYNGEE. J was trimmed by 5 bases and V by 3 bases; bases with no gene match: 10.

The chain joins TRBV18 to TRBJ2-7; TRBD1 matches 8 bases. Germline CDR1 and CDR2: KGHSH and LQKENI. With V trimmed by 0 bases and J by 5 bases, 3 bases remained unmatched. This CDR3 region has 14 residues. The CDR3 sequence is CASSPPPGGNEQYV. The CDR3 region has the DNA TGTGCCAGCTCACCACCCCCAGGGGGCAACGAGCAGTACGTC.

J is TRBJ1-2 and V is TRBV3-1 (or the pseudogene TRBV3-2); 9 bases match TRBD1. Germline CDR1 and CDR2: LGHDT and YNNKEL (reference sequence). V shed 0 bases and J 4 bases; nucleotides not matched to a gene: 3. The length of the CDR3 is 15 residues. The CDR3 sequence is CASSQDEQGAYGYTF. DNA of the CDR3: TGTGCCAGCAGCCAAGATGAACAGGGGGCCTATGGCTACACCTTC.

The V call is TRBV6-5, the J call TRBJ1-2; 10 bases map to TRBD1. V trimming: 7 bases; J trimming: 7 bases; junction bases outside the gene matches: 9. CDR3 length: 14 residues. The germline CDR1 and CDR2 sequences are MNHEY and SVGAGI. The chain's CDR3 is CASTQSGQGTGYTF. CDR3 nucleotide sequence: TGTGCCAGCACCCAGTCGGGACAGGGGACTGGCTACACCTTC.

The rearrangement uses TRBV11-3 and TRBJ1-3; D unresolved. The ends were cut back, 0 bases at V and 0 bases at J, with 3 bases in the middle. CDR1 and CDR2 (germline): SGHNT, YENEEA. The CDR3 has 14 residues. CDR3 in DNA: TGTGCCAGCAGCTTAGACAACTCTGGAAACACCATATATTTT. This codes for CASSLDNSGNTIYF.

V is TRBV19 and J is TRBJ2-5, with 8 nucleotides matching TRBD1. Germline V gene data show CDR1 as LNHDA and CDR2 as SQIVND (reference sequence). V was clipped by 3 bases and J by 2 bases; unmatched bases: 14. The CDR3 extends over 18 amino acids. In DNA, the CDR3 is TGTGCCAGTAGTATTTTCCCCGGACAGGGCGGCTGGCAAGAGACCCAGTACTTC. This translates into CASSIFPGQGGWQETQYF.

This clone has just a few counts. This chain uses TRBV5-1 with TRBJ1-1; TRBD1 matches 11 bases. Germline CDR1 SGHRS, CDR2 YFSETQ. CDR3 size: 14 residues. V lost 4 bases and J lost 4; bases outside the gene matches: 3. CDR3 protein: CASSNGQGATEAFF. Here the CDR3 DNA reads TGCGCCAGCAGCAATGGACAGGGGGCCACTGAAGCTTTCTTT.

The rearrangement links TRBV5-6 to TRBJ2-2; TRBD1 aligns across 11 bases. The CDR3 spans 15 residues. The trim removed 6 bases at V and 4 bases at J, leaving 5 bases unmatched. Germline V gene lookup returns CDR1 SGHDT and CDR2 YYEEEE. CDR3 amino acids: CASTPDRGPTGELFF. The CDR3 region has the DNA TGTGCCAGCACCCCGGACAGGGGGCCCACCGGGGAGCTGTTTTTT. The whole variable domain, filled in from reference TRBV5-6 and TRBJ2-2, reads DAGVTQSPTHLIKTRGQQVTLRCSPKSGHDTVSWYQQALGQGPQFIFQYYEEEERQRGNFPDRFSGHQFPNYSSELNVNALLLGDSALYLCASTPDRGPTGELFFGEGSRLTVL.

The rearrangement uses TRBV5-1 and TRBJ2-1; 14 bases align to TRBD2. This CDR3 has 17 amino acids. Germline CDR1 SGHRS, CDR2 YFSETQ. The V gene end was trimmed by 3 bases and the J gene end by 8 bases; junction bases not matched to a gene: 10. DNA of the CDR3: TGCGCCAGCAGCTACGGGACTAGCGGGGGCCCCAGGTATGAGCAGTTCTTC. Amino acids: CASSYGTSGGPRYEQFF.

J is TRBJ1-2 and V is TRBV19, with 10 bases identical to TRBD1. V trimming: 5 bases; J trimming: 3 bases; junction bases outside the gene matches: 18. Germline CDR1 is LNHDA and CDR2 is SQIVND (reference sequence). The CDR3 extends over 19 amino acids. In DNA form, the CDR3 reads TGTGCCAGTAGTCCCAGGACAGGGGGGGAGAGTTTAACCTACTATGGCTACACCTTC. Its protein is CASSPRTGGESLTYYGYTF.

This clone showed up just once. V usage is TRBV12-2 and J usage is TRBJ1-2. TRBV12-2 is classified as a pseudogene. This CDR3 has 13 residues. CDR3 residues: CASRFRGSYGYTF. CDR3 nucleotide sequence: TGTGCAAGTCGCTTTAGAGGAAGCTATGGCTACACCTTC.

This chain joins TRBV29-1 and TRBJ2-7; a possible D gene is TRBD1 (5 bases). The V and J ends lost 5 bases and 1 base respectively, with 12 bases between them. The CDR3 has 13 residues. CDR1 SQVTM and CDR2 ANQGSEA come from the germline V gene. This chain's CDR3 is CSVRQGISYEQYF. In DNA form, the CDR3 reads TGCAGCGTTCGGCAGGGCATATCCTACGAGCAGTACTTC.

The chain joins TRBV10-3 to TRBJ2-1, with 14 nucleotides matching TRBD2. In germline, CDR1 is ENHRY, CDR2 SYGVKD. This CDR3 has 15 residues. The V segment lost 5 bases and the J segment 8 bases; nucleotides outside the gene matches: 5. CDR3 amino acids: CAISQTSGGVHEQFF. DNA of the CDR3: TGTGCCATCAGTCAGACTAGCGGGGGGGTGCATGAGCAGTTCTTC.

The CDR3 region is CAISSGTSGGQETQYF. The CDR3 DNA reads as TGTGCCATCAGTTCTGGGACTAGCGGGGGCCAGGAGACCCAGTACTTC. The V gene is TRBV10-3, the J gene TRBJ2-5; the match to TRBD2 covers 14 bases. This CDR3 spans 16 amino acids. The J segment lost 5 bases and the V segment lost 5 bases, leaving 7 bases of the junction unmatched. In germline, CDR1 is ENHRY, CDR2 SYGVKD.

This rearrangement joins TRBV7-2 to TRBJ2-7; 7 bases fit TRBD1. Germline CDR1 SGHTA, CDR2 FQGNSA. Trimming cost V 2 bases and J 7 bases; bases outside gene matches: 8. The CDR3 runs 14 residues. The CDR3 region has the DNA TGTGCCAGCAGCTTAACAGGGGTCACCGGGGAGCAGTACGTC. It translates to CASSLTGVTGEQYV.

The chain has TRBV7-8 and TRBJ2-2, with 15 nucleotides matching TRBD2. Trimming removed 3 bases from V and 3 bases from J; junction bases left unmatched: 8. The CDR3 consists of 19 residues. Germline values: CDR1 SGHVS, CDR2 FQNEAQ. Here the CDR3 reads CASSLVGLAGGPHTGELFF. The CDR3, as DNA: TGTGCCAGCAGCTTGGTAGGACTAGCGGGGGGGCCACACACCGGGGAGCTGTTTTTT.

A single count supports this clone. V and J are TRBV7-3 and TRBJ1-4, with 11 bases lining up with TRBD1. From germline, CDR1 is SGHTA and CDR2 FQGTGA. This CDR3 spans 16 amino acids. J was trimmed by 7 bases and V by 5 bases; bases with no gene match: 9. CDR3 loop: CASSPRTGGASEKLFF. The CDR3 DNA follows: TGTGCCAGCAGCCCGCGGACAGGGGGCGCGAGTGAAAAACTGTTTTTT.